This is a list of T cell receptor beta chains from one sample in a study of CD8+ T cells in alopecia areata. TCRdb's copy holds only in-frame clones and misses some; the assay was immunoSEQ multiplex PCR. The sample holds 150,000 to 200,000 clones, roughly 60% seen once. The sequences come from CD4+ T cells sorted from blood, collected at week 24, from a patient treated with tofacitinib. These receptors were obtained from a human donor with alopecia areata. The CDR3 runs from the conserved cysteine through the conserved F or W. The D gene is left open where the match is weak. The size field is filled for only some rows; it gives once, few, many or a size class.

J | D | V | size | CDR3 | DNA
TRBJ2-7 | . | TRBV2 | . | CASGQNYEQYF | TGTGCCAGCGGACAGAACTACGAGCAGTACTTC
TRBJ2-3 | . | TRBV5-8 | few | CASSSSQASPHTQYF | TGTGCCAGCAGCTCGTCCCAGGCGAGTCCCCATACGCAGTATTTT
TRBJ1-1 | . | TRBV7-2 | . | CASRTKKGEEAFF | TGTGCCAGCAGAACTAAGAAGGGGGAAGAAGCTTTCTTT
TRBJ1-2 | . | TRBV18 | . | CASSPSGQYYGYTF | TGTGCCAGCTCACCATCCGGACAGTATTATGGCTACACCTTC
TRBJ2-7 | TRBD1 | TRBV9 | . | CASSVGPDRGSEQYF | TGTGCCAGCAGCGTAGGCCCGGACAGGGGAAGCGAGCAGTACTTC
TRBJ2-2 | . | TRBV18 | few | CASSPWGAKDTGELFF | TGTGCCAGCTCACCTTGGGGGGCGAAGGACACCGGGGAGCTGTTTTTT
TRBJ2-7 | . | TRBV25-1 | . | CASSGGEQYF | TGTGCCAGCAGTGGTGGCGAGCAGTACTTC
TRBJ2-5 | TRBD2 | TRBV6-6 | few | CASSSGLAVETQYF | TGTGCCAGCAGTTCCGGACTAGCGGTAGAGACCCAGTACTTC
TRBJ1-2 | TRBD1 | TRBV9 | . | CASSPLWDRDYGYTF | TGTGCCAGCAGCCCCCTTTGGGACAGAGACTATGGCTACACCTTC
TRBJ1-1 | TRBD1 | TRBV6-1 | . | CASSENVWTGRAFF | TGTGCCAGCAGTGAAAATGTTTGGACAGGGAGGGCTTTCTTT
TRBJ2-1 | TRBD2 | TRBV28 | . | CASSSWTSGTFSSSYNEQFF | TGTGCCAGCAGTTCCTGGACTAGCGGGACTTTTTCGAGCTCCTACAATGAGCAGTTCTTC